These 17 T cell receptor beta chains originate from one sample sequenced in a study of blood T cell repertoires in COVID-19. Measured with immunoSEQ multiplex PCR; TCRdb has only the in-frame clones, and not every one. The data contain some 320,000 clones, around 90% of them singletons. Sequencing was performed on PBMCs or T cells enriched from blood (not recorded which). The receptors originated from a man between 60 and 70 years old who had recovered from COVID-19.

The chain uses TRBV15 and TRBJ2-1; the D is unclear. CDR3 length: 11 amino acids. Trimming pared 1 base from V and 9 bases from J, leaving 4 bases between. Per germline, CDR1 LNHNV and CDR2 YYDKDF (reference sequence). This CDR3 reads CATSRGAEQFF. CDR3 coding DNA: TGTGCCACCAGCAGAGGCGCTGAGCAGTTCTTC. The whole variable domain, remainder taken from reference TRBV15 and TRBJ2-1, is DAMVIQNPRYQVTQFGKPVTLSCSQTLNHNVMYWYQQKSSQAPKLLFHYYDKDFNNEADTPDNFQSRRPNTSFCFLDIRSPGLGDTAMYLCATSRGAEQFFGPGTRLTVL.

This chain joins TRBV19 and TRBJ1-1; D is uncertain. Germline V lookup: CDR1 LNHDA, CDR2 SQIVND (reference sequence). V was shortened by 7 bases and J by 1 base, with 13 bases between the two germline ends. The CDR3 sequence is 14 residues long. Here the CDR3 DNA reads TGTGCCAGTAACGGGGTGTCTCCGAACACTGAAGCTTTCTTT. Amino acid sequence: CASNGVSPNTEAFF.

A remark on this clone: The junction and the germline gene differ at one end; a read error may be behind it. This chain links TRBV6-1 with TRBJ1-2, with TRBD1 matching 9 bases. Germline CDR1 is MNHNS and CDR2 is SASEGT. There are 12 residues in the CDR3. Written as DNA, the CDR3 is TGTGCCAGCAATGAACAGGGGGCCGGCTACACCTTC. Translated, it gives CASNEQGAGYTF.

The chain's CDR3 is CASIRRGRAEAFF. The CDR3 bases are TGTGCCAGCATACGAAGGGGGAGGGCTGAAGCTTTCTTT. The V call is TRBV7-9, the J call TRBJ1-1, with a possible D match to TRBD1 (6 bases). Per the germline V gene, CDR1 is SEHNR and CDR2 is FQNEAQ (reference sequence). With 7 bases removed from V and 6 bases from J, the gap between germline ends came to 15 bases. The CDR3 covers 13 residues.

The rearrangement joins TRBV4-1 to TRBJ2-1; TRBD2 aligns across 10 bases. Germline CDR1 reads MGHRA; CDR2 reads YSYEKL. CDR3 length: 15 amino acids. V lost 4 bases, J lost 7 bases, and 7 bases stayed unmatched. The CDR3 protein is CASSPSGGRGNEQFF. CDR3 DNA sequence: TGCGCCAGCAGCCCTAGCGGGGGCCGGGGAAATGAGCAGTTCTTC.

This chain joins TRBV9 and TRBJ2-7, with TRBD2 matching over 10 bases. J lost 2 bases, V lost 2 bases, and 1 base had no gene match. The CDR3 consists of 14 residues. CDR1 is SGDLS, CDR2 YYNGEE, per germline. The CDR3 region has the DNA TGTGCCAGCAGCGTCGGACTAGCGGCCTACGAGCAGTACTTC. Residues: CASSVGLAAYEQYF.

The V call is TRBV2, the J call TRBJ1-6, with TRBD1 identical over 7 bases. Germline trimming cut 5 bases from V and 8 bases from J; bases unmatched to any gene: 9. The CDR3 has 15 residues. CDR1 and CDR2 (germline): SNHLY, FYNNEI. CDR3 DNA sequence: TGTGCCAGCAGTCACACCACAGACAGGGATTCACCCCTCCACTTT. Protein product: CASSHTTDRDSPLHF.

The gene calls are TRBV10-3 and TRBJ2-7, with 10 bases fitting TRBD2. Germline CDR1 is ENHRY and CDR2 is SYGVKD. The V segment lost 6 bases and the J segment 1 base; nucleotides outside the gene matches: 9. CDR3 size: 16 residues. Written as DNA, the CDR3 is TGTGCCATCAGCCGTCACGTAGCGGGGGGATCCTACGAGCAGTACTTC. Encoded protein: CAISRHVAGGSYEQYF.

V and J are TRBV5-1 and TRBJ2-3, with 7 nucleotides matching TRBD1. Germline V gene sequence: CDR1 SGHRS, CDR2 YFSETQ. The CDR3 covers 15 residues. The V segment lost 3 bases and the J segment 0 bases; nucleotides outside the gene matches: 4. CDR3 region: CASSWQTGSTDTQYF. CDR3 nucleotide sequence: TGCGCCAGCAGCTGGCAGACAGGGAGCACAGATACGCAGTATTTT.

V gene TRBV12-3 or TRBV12-4 combines with J gene TRBJ1-2; D may be TRBD1 (5 bases). Trimming cost V 5 bases and J 2 bases, with 9 bases left between them. This CDR3 comprises 13 residues. The CDR3 is CASSVRVNYGYTF. The CDR3, as DNA: TGTGCCAGCAGTGTCAGGGTAAACTATGGCTACACCTTC.

V usage is TRBV9 and J usage is TRBJ2-7; tentatively, D is TRBD2 (6 bases). Germline V gene sequence: CDR1 SGDLS, CDR2 YYNGEE. Trimming removed 3 bases at V and 2 bases at J, with 9 bases between. The CDR3 contains 13 residues. CDR3 loop: CASSGRGTYEQYF. CDR3 nucleotides: TGTGCCAGCAGCGGGAGGGGAACCTACGAGCAGTACTTC.

The gene calls are TRBV24-1 and TRBJ2-1; the D gene is possibly TRBD2 (8 bases). The CDR3 has 16 amino acids. The V gene's germline CDR1 is KGHDR and CDR2 SFDVKD. V was clipped by 6 bases and J by 7 bases, with 21 bases between them. The CDR3 DNA reads TGTGCCACCAGTTCACAGGGGAGCGGGAGAGGAAATGAGCAGTTCTTC. Protein: CATSSQGSGRGNEQFF.

The V and J genes are TRBV27 and TRBJ1-1; TRBD1 aligns across 8 bases. With 6 bases clipped from V and 7 bases from J, the junction kept 10 bases outside the gene matches. The CDR3 loop spans 14 amino acids. The V gene's germline CDR1 is MNHEY and CDR2 SMNVEV (reference sequence). Here the CDR3 DNA reads TGTGCCAGCAGACCCCCGGGACAGGCTATTGAAGCTTTCTTT. Its protein product is CASRPPGQAIEAFF.

This clone appeared a single time. The gene calls are TRBV7-9 and TRBJ1-2, with 11 nucleotides matching TRBD1. The CDR3 runs to 16 residues. Germline values: CDR1 SEHNR, CDR2 FQNEAQ (reference sequence). With V trimmed by 3 bases and J by 6 bases, 9 bases remained unmatched. The CDR3 DNA follows: TGTGCCAGCAGCTTGTCAGGGACAGGGGGAGTTAATGGCTACACCTTC. Protein: CASSLSGTGGVNGYTF.

The V call is TRBV3-1 (or the pseudogene TRBV3-2), the J call TRBJ2-3; TRBD2 matches at 7 bases. This CDR3 is 13 amino acids long. From germline, CDR1 is LGHDT and CDR2 YNNKEL (reference sequence). Losses at the gene ends were 8 bases for V and 1 base for J; bases not matched to a gene: 3. The CDR3 protein is CASWAGGTDTQYF. DNA for the CDR3: TGTGCCAGCTGGGCGGGGGGCACAGATACGCAGTATTTT.

J is TRBJ1-6 and V is TRBV25-1; D remains unclear. The V and J ends lost 0 bases and 9 bases respectively, with 9 bases between them. This CDR3 comprises 14 residues. Germline lookup yields CDR1 MGHDK and CDR2 SYGVNS. CDR3 loop: CASSEYREGSPLHF. CDR3 DNA: TGTGCCAGCAGTGAATATCGGGAAGGTTCACCCCTCCACTTT.

J is TRBJ2-7 and V is TRBV2; D ambiguous. CDR3 length equals 16 residues. Trimming removed 4 bases at V and 4 bases at J, with 20 bases between. Germline V gene sequence: CDR1 SNHLY, CDR2 FYNNEI. The CDR3 spells CASSAYPSTKTYEQYF. In DNA form, the CDR3 reads TGTGCCAGCAGTGCCTACCCCTCGACCAAGACTTACGAGCAGTACTTC.